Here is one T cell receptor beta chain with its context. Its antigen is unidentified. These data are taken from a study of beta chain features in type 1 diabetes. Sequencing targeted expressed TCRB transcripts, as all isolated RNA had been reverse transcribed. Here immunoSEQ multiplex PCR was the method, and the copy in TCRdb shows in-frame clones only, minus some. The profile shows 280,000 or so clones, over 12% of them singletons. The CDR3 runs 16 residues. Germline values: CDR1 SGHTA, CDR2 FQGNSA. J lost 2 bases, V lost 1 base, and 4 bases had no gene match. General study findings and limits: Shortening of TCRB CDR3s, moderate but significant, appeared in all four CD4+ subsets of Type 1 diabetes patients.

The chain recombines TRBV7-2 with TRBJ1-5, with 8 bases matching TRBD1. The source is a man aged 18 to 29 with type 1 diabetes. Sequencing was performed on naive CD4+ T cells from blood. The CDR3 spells CASSLVRGHRNQPQHF. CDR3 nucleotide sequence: TGTGCCAGCAGCTTAGTCAGGGGGCATCGCAATCAGCCCCAGCATTTT.